The 25 T cell receptor beta chains given below trace back to one sample, sequenced in a study of blood T cell repertoires in COVID-19. Only in-frame clones appear in the TCRdb table, and some are missing; sequencing was by immunoSEQ multiplex PCR. The data hold a few hundred thousand clones, with over 75% observed a single time. The source material was peripheral blood. Receptor source: a man aged 25-40 years who had recovered from COVID-19.

This clone was seen ten or more times. The chain carries TRBV10-3 and TRBJ1-2, with D uncertain. Trimming pared 3 bases from V and 7 bases from J, leaving 12 bases between. This CDR3 has 13 residues. Germline-derived CDR1 and CDR2 are ENHRY and SYGVKD. The CDR3 loop reads CAISEQNLSGYTF. The CDR3 coding sequence is TGTGCCATCAGTGAACAGAACCTTTCTGGCTACACCTTC.

This clone is a singleton in its sample. V gene TRBV12-3 or TRBV12-4 combines with J gene TRBJ2-1; TRBD2 matches 7 bases. This CDR3 is 12 amino acids long. Unmatched junction bases numbered 4, after V lost 7 bases and J lost 7 bases. The CDR3 region is CASTFSGNEQFF. DNA of the CDR3: TGTGCCAGCACCTTTAGCGGGAATGAGCAGTTCTTC.

The rearrangement uses TRBV10-2 and TRBJ1-1; perhaps TRBD1 as D (6 bases). Trimming pared 2 bases from V and 0 bases from J, leaving 7 bases between. The germline V gene encodes CDR1 WSHSY and CDR2 SAAADI. The CDR3 length is 14 residues. The DNA for the CDR3 is TGCGCCAGCAGTGAGGAGGGGGTGAACACTGAAGCTTTCTTT. It specifies CASSEEGVNTEAFF.

J is TRBJ1-3 and V is TRBV6-2 or TRBV6-3; TRBD1 matches 11 bases. The germline V gene encodes CDR1 MNHEY and CDR2 SVGEGT. After removal of 2 bases from V and 7 bases from J, the junction contained 1 base not matched to a gene. The CDR3 has 14 amino acids. This chain's CDR3 is CASSYGTGGNTIYF. The CDR3 bases are TGTGCCAGCAGTTACGGGACAGGGGGGAACACCATATATTTT.

The chain carries TRBV2 and TRBJ1-3; D remains unclear. The CDR3 covers 15 residues. Trimming shortened V by 6 bases and J by 4 bases, and 16 bases separated the two germline ends. Germline loops: CDR1 SNHLY, CDR2 FYNNEI. The CDR3 DNA sequence: TGTGCCAGCAGCAACGACGGAACGACAGGAAACACCATATATTTT. As protein: CASSNDGTTGNTIYF.

The rearrangement uses TRBV9 and TRBJ1-5, with D hard to call. In germline, CDR1 is SGDLS, CDR2 YYNGEE. This CDR3 is 15 amino acids long. Trimming pared 0 bases from V and 2 bases from J, leaving 9 bases between. CDR3 residues: CASSVGGGGNQPQHF. CDR3 DNA: TGTGCCAGCAGCGTAGGGGGAGGAGGCAATCAGCCCCAGCATTTT. Filled out from reference TRBV9 and TRBJ1-5, the complete variable domain reads DSGVTQTPKHLITATGQRVTLRCSPRSGDLSVYWYQQSLDQGLQFLIQYYNGEERAKGNILERFSAQQFPDLHSELNLSSLELGDSALYFCASSVGGGGNQPQHFGDGTRLSIL.

The chain couples TRBV7-2 to TRBJ2-5; D is perhaps TRBD2 (6 bases). CDR1 and CDR2 (germline): SGHTA, FQGNSA. CDR3 size: 14 residues. The germline V and J ends were trimmed by 5 bases and 6 bases, with 16 bases remaining between them. CDR3 sequence: CASSQELARKTQYF. CDR3 nucleotide sequence: TGTGCCAGCAGCCAGGAACTAGCTCGGAAGACCCAGTACTTC.

This clone appeared a few times. The V and J genes are TRBV10-1 and TRBJ1-1; D is perhaps TRBD1 (5 bases). This CDR3 spans 13 amino acids. V lost 0 bases and J 6 bases, leaving 8 bases between the germline ends. The germline CDR1 and CDR2 sequences are WNHNN and SYGVQD (reference sequence). CDR3 DNA sequence: TGCGCCAGCAGTGAGTCGTGGGGGGCTGAAGCTTTCTTT. Protein product: CASSESWGAEAFF.

The rearrangement joins TRBV7-9 to TRBJ2-5; TRBD2 agrees at 7 bases. With 10 bases clipped from V and 2 bases from J, the junction kept 13 bases outside the gene matches. Germline V gene sequence: CDR1 SEHNR, CDR2 FQNEAQ (reference sequence). There are 15 residues in the CDR3. The CDR3 spells CAINWEGLGQETQYF. CDR3 nucleotide sequence: TGTGCCATCAACTGGGAGGGCTTGGGGCAAGAGACCCAGTACTTC.

The chain uses TRBV2 and TRBJ1-4, with D hard to call. CDR3 length equals 18 residues. V was clipped by 3 bases and J by 0 bases, with 17 bases between them. Looked up from germline, CDR1 is SNHLY and CDR2 is FYNNEI. The CDR3 DNA reads as TGTGCCAGCAGTGACGCTTCTGTGGGCAGTACAACTAATGAAAAACTGTTTTTT. Translated: CASSDASVGSTTNEKLFF.

The chain combines TRBV21-1 with TRBJ1-6; whether TRBD1, the table's D call, matches the DNA was not checked. TRBV21-1 is a pseudogene segment. This CDR3 has 14 amino acids. CDR3 region: CASSKVTGAYSNHF. In DNA form, the CDR3 reads TGTGCCAGCAGCAAAGTCACAGGGGCCTATTCCAACCACTTT.

This sequence joins TRBV19 and TRBJ1-2; D may be TRBD1 (5 bases). The CDR3 spans 16 residues. CDR1 and CDR2 from the germline V gene are LNHDA and SQIVND (reference sequence). V was cut by 0 bases and J by 3 bases, with 14 bases left in between. DNA for the CDR3: TGTGCCAGTAGTATAGATCTAAGGGGCGAGGACTATGGCTACACCTTC. Protein: CASSIDLRGEDYGYTF. Drawing the rest from reference TRBV19 and TRBJ1-2, the complete variable domain is DGGITQSPKYLFRKEGQNVTLSCEQNLNHDAMYWYRQDPGQGLRLIYYSQIVNDFQKGDIAEGYSVSREKKESFPLTVTSAQKNPTAFYLCASSIDLRGEDYGYTFGSGTRLTVV.

The J gene is TRBJ2-2, the V gene TRBV28; no definite D call. The germline V gene encodes CDR1 MDHEN and CDR2 SYDVKM. Trimming shortened V by 4 bases and J by 2 bases, and 2 bases separated the two germline ends. This CDR3 is 12 amino acids long. This CDR3 reads CASSSNTGELFF. The CDR3 DNA reads TGTGCCAGCAGTTCTAACACCGGGGAGCTGTTTTTT.

V gene TRBV6-1 combines with J gene TRBJ2-3, with no clear D. The CDR3 contains 13 residues. V was shortened by 3 bases and J by 1 base, with 5 bases between the two germline ends. CDR1 and CDR2 from the germline V gene are MNHNS and SASEGT. The CDR3 spells CASSDSRTDTQYF. The CDR3, as DNA: TGTGCCAGCAGTGACAGTCGCACAGATACGCAGTATTTT.

V and J are TRBV2 and TRBJ1-3; TRBD1 aligns across 8 bases. The V and J ends lost 6 bases and 0 bases, in that order; junction bases with no gene match: 7. The CDR3 runs 16 residues. The germline V gene encodes CDR1 SNHLY and CDR2 FYNNEI. The CDR3 is CASRGDRFSSGNTIYF. In nucleotides, the CDR3 is TGTGCCAGCAGGGGGGACAGGTTTAGCTCTGGAAACACCATATATTTT.

In its sample, this clone was seen a few times. This chain joins TRBV2 and TRBJ2-3; 11 bases are shared with TRBD1. CDR3 length: 15 residues. Germline V gene sequence: CDR1 SNHLY, CDR2 FYNNEI. With V trimmed by 5 bases and J by 4 bases, 5 bases remained unmatched. CDR3 in amino acids: CASSWTGGGPDTQYF. The CDR3 DNA sequence: TGTGCCAGCAGTTGGACAGGGGGCGGCCCAGATACGCAGTATTTT.

The rearrangement joins TRBV15 to TRBJ1-3; D call uncertain. The CDR3 is 13 amino acids. Trimming pared 6 bases from V and 2 bases from J, leaving 8 bases between. The germline gives CDR1 LNHNV, CDR2 YYDKDF (reference sequence). The CDR3 spells CATRESPGNTIYF. Here the CDR3 DNA reads TGTGCCACCAGGGAGTCGCCTGGAAACACCATATATTTT.

This clone was found many times. Other DNA sequences of this sample code for an identical CDR3. The chain links TRBV5-1 to TRBJ1-1, with D unresolved. The CDR3 has 12 amino acids. Germline assignment: CDR1 SGHRS and CDR2 YFSETQ. The V and J ends lost 5 bases and 5 bases respectively, with 10 bases between them. The CDR3 spells CASSLPGTEAFF. The CDR3 bases are TGCGCCAGCAGTTTACCGGGGACTGAAGCTTTCTTT.

The J gene is TRBJ2-5, the V gene TRBV3-1 (or the pseudogene TRBV3-2); D remains unclear. Trimming left V 1 base short and J 5 bases short, with 14 bases between. Germline values: CDR1 LGHDT, CDR2 YNNKEL (reference sequence). This CDR3 has 15 amino acids. In DNA, the CDR3 is TGTGCCAGCAGCCAAGCGGTGGCTAGTGGGGAGACCCAGTACTTC. This sequence encodes CASSQAVASGETQYF.

J is TRBJ2-7 and V is TRBV2; 8 bases line up with TRBD1. Per germline, CDR1 SNHLY and CDR2 FYNNEI. The CDR3 consists of 11 residues. Trimming cost V 8 bases and J 7 bases; bases outside gene matches: 4. The CDR3 nucleotides read TGTGCCAGCTTTCGGACAGGGGAGCAGTACGTC. It codes for CASFRTGEQYV.

This clone was seen many times. This CDR3 is CASSQGALTGVNTEAFF. In nucleotides, the CDR3 is TGCGCCAGCAGCCAAGGGGCTCTGACAGGGGTCAACACTGAAGCTTTCTTT. The V call is TRBV4-1, the J call TRBJ1-1; TRBD1 aligns across 8 bases. The V and J ends lost 1 base and 2 bases, in that order; junction bases with no gene match: 9. In germline, CDR1 is MGHRA, CDR2 YSYEKL. The CDR3 contains 17 residues.

This chain uses TRBV9 with TRBJ1-2, with TRBD1 matching over 7 bases. CDR3 length: 14 amino acids. J was trimmed by 9 bases and V by 3 bases; bases with no gene match: 11. Germline V lookup: CDR1 SGDLS, CDR2 YYNGEE. The CDR3 region is CASSDSTGIGSYTF. DNA of the CDR3: TGTGCCAGCAGCGATTCGACAGGGATTGGTAGCTACACCTTC.

This clone was recorded only once. The genes are TRBV19 and TRBJ1-5; D gene ambiguous. The CDR3 length is 13 residues. The V end lost 7 bases, the J end lost 0 bases, and 7 bases lay between the germline ends. Germline values: CDR1 LNHDA, CDR2 SQIVND (reference sequence). DNA of the CDR3: TGTGCCAGTAAGCCCCATAGCAATCAGCCCCAGCATTTT. Translating it yields CASKPHSNQPQHF. The full variable domain, in which reference TRBV19 and TRBJ1-5 provide the parts outside the CDR3, is DGGITQSPKYLFRKEGQNVTLSCEQNLNHDAMYWYRQDPGQGLRLIYYSQIVNDFQKGDIAEGYSVSREKKESFPLTVTSAQKNPTAFYLCASKPHSNQPQHFGDGTRLSIL.

This clone was seen only a few times. The rearrangement uses TRBV5-5 and TRBJ1-2, with D possibly TRBD1 on 5 matching bases. CDR3 length equals 16 residues. Trimming shortened V by 3 bases and J by 2 bases, and 17 bases separated the two germline ends. Germline V gene sequence: CDR1 SGHKS, CDR2 YYEKEE (reference sequence). This CDR3 reads CASSSDPTARNYGYTF. Here the CDR3 DNA reads TGTGCCAGCAGCTCCGACCCGACAGCGCGGAACTATGGCTACACCTTC. Combining the CDR3 with reference TRBV5-5 and TRBJ1-2 gives the whole variable domain DAGVTQSPTHLIKTRGQQVTLRCSPISGHKSVSWYQQVLGQGPQFIFQYYEKEERGRGNFPDRFSARQFPNYSSELNVNALLLGDSALYLCASSSDPTARNYGYTFGSGTRLTVV.

The chain employs TRBV3-1 (or the pseudogene TRBV3-2) and TRBJ2-5; 11 positions match TRBD2. The germline gives CDR1 LGHDT, CDR2 YNNKEL (reference sequence). The CDR3 spans 19 residues. The V and J ends lost 0 bases and 4 bases, in that order; junction bases with no gene match: 13. CDR3 bases: TGTGCCAGCAGCCAAGAACCCGGGTCTAGCGGGGGGAGGCTAGAGACCCAGTACTTC. Amino acid sequence: CASSQEPGSSGGRLETQYF.